A selection of T cell receptor beta chains follows, all from one sample in a study of cytomegalovirus exposure and HLA in healthy donors. Profiled with immunoSEQ multiplex PCR; TCRdb holds only in-frame clones, not every one. The sample has roughly 100,000 clones; approximately 71% are singletons. Sequenced: PBMCs. These receptors were obtained from a woman aged 18-30 years in good health and CMV-seropositive. The CDR3 runs from the conserved cysteine through the conserved F or W. A D gene is named only where the DNA matches it firmly. Where a row states a size, it is once, few, many or the class of an expanded clone; other rows omit it.

TRBD1	TRBV28	TRBJ1-4	few	15	TGTGCCAGCAACCGACCGGGACAGCTTAATGAAAAACTGTTTTTT	CASNRPGQLNEKLFF
NA	TRBV2	TRBJ1-5	NA	14	TGTGCCAGCAGTGAAGCATGGAGTAATCAGCCCCAGCATTTT	CASSEAWSNQPQHF
TRBD1	TRBV28	TRBJ1-5	NA	16	TGTGCCAGCAGTTCCCCAGGGGGCAATCGCAATCAGCCCCAGCATTTT	CASSSPGGNRNQPQHF
TRBD2	TRBV19	TRBJ2-2	NA	14	TGTGCTTCCGTGGGACTAGCAAACACCGGGGAGCTGTTTTTT	CASVGLANTGELFF
TRBD2	TRBV13	TRBJ2-7	few	16	TGTGCCAGCAGCTCCGGGACTAGCGGGTATTCCTACGAGCAGTACTTC	CASSSGTSGYSYEQYF
TRBD2	TRBV10-1	TRBJ2-1	NA	15	TGCGCCAGCAGTGAACGGACTAGCGGGGACCGTGGGCAGTTCTTC	CASSERTSGDRGQFF
TRBD2	TRBV5-1	TRBJ2-3	once	15	TGCGCCAGCAGCCAGACTAGCGGGAGACCAGATACGCAGTATTTT	CASSQTSGRPDTQYF
NA	TRBV4-2	TRBJ2-3	NA	16	TGTGCCAGCAGCCGGGGGGGCGGGGGTAGCACAGATACGCAGTATTTT	CASSRGGGGSTDTQYF
NA	TRBV28	TRBJ1-2	NA	15	TGTGCCAGCACCTTAACCCCGGGACACCCCTATGGCTACACCTTC	CASTLTPGHPYGYTF
NA	TRBV11-2	TRBJ1-1	NA	14	TGTGCCAGCAGCTACCGCGGGGTAACGACTGAAGCTTTCTTT	CASSYRGVTTEAFF
NA	TRBV7-2	TRBJ2-5	NA	13	TGTGCCAGCAGCTTAATAGGGGCTGAGACCCAGTACTTC	CASSLIGAETQYF
TRBD1	TRBV9	TRBJ2-3	few	17	TGTGCCAGCAGCCACACTCGGACAGGGTCACCCACAGATACGCAGTATTTT	CASSHTRTGSPTDTQYF
NA	TRBV18	TRBJ1-1	NA	16	TGTGCCAGCTCACCCCTTTTACTAGGGTGGGACACTGAAGCTTTCTTT	CASSPLLLGWDTEAFF
TRBD1	TRBV6-5	TRBJ1-2	NA	14	TGTGCCAGCAGATCTACCCGACAGGGTGCTGGCTACACCTTC	CASRSTRQGAGYTF
NA	TRBV4-1	TRBJ2-1	NA	16	TGCGCCAGCAGCCAAGGACTGCTTGACTCCTACAATGAGCAGTTCTTC	CASSQGLLDSYNEQFF
NA	TRBV20-1	TRBJ2-3	once	11	TGCAGTGCTCCCCGACTGTATACGCAGTATTTT	CSAPRLYTQYF
TRBD1	TRBV4-3	TRBJ1-2	NA	14	TGCGCCAGCAGCCAAGAGACAGGGGGAGGAGGCTACACCTTC	CASSQETGGGGYTF
TRBD1	TRBV5-1	TRBJ2-1	NA	15	TGCGCCAGCAGCTTGGGGACCCCACAGGGGAATGAGCAGTTCTTC	CASSLGTPQGNEQFF
TRBD1	TRBV7-2	TRBJ2-7	few	19	TGTGCCAGCAGCTTTCCGGGACAGGGGAGCATAGCGGGATTCTACGAGCAGTACTTC	CASSFPGQGSIAGFYEQYF